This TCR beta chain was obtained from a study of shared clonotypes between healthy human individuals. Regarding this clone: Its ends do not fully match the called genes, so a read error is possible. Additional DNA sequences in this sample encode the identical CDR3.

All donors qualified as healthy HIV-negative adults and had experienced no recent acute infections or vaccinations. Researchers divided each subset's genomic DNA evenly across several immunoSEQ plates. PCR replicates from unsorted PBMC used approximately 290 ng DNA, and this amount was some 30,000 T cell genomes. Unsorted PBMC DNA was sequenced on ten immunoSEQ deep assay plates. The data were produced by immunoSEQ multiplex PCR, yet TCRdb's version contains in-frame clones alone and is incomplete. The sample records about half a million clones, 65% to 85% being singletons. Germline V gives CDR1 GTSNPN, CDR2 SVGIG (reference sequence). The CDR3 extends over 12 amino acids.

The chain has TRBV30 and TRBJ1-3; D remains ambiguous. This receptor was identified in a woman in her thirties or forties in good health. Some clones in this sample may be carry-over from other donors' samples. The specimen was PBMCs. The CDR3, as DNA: TGTGCCTGGAACCCAAGCGGAAACACCATATACTTT. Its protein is CAWNPSGNTIYF.